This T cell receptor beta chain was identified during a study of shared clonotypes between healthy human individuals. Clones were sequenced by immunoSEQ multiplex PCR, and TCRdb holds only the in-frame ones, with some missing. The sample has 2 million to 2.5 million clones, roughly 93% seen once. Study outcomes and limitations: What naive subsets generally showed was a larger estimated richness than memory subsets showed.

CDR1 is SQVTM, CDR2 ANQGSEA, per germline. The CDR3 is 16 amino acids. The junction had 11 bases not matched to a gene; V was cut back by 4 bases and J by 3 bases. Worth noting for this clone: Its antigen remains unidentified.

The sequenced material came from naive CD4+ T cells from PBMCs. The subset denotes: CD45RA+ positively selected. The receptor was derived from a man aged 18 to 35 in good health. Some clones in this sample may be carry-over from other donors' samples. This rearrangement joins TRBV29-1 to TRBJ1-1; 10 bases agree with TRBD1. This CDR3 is CSVARQGAVRHTEAFF. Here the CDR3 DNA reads TGCAGCGTTGCGAGACAGGGGGCGGTCAGGCACACTGAAGCTTTCTTT. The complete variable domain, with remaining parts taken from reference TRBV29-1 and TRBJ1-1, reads SAVISQKPSRDICQRGTSLTIQCQVDSQVTMMFWYRQQPGQSLTLIATANQGSEATYESGFVIDKFPISRPNLTFSTLTVSNMSPEDSSIYLCSVARQGAVRHTEAFFGQGTRLTVV.